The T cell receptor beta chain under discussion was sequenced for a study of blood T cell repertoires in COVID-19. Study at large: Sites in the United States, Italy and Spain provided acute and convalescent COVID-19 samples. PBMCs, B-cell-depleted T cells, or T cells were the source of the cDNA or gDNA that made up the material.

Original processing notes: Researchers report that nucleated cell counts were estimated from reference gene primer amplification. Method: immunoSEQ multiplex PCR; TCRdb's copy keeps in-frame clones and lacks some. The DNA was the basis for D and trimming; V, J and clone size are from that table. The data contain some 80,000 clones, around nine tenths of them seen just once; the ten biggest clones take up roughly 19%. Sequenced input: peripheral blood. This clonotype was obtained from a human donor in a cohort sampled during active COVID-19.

The CDR3 spells CASSLGSQTIEKLFF. The CDR3 DNA follows: TGTGCCAGCAGCTTAGGGAGTCAGACCATTGAAAAACTGTTTTTT. The J gene is TRBJ1-4, the V gene TRBV7-2; D ambiguous. Germline-derived CDR1 and CDR2 are SGHTA and FQGNSA. The CDR3 has 15 amino acids. Trimming removed 1 base at V and 7 bases at J, with 13 bases between.